This T cell receptor (beta chain) emerged from a study of blood T cell repertoires in COVID-19. On the study more broadly: Both acute and convalescent COVID-19 samples were obtained from the United States, Italy and Spain. T cells, B-cell-depleted T cells, or PBMCs provided the cDNA or gDNA that served as material.

In the study's own analysis: Amplification of reference gene primers was used by the study to estimate nucleated cell counts. Method: immunoSEQ multiplex PCR; TCRdb's copy keeps in-frame clones and lacks some. V and J calls and clone size come straight from that table; D and trimming were deduced from the DNA. The top ten hold roughly 3.7% of the sample, which has roughly 390,000 clones, about 85% seen once. V was clipped by 2 bases and J by 2 bases; unmatched bases: 5. The length of the CDR3 is 16 residues. CDR1 is MGHRA, CDR2 YSYEKL, per germline. This clonotype was sampled from a woman between 18 and 29 years old with acute or convalescent COVID-19. The sequencing sample was made of peripheral blood. This rearrangement joins TRBV4-1 to TRBJ1-1, with 10 bases matching TRBD1. The CDR3 reads CASSQSGQGLNTEAFF. The DNA for the CDR3 is TGCGCCAGCAGCCAATCGGGACAGGGGTTAAACACTGAAGCTTTCTTT.